This T cell receptor beta chain was retrieved from a study of blood T cell repertoires in COVID-19. Study details: Material from acute and convalescent COVID-19 was sourced from the United States, Italy and Spain.

Trimming cost V 5 bases and J 5 bases, with 10 bases left between them. This CDR3 comprises 14 residues. Germline CDR1 and CDR2: MNHEY and SVGAGI. In the original analysis: Amplification of reference gene primers provided the estimated nucleated cell counts. The table came from immunoSEQ multiplex PCR; TCRdb's copy has only in-frame clones and leaves some out. The DNA gave D and trimming, while V, J and clone size come from that table. Among over 60,000 clones listed, 60% to 85% were seen once. Sequenced sample: peripheral blood. This chain joins TRBV6-5 and TRBJ2-6; possible D gene TRBD2, 6 bases. The clonotype comes from a human donor in a cohort sampled during active COVID-19. The CDR3 coding sequence is TGTGCCAGCAGTCGGCGGGGCTGGGCCAACGTCCTGACTTTC. Amino acid sequence: CASSRRGWANVLTF.